The clone carrying this TCR beta chain was recorded only once. The length of the CDR3 is 12 residues. Trimming took 7 bases from V and 9 from J, leaving 15 bases between them. This sample stems from a study of blood T cell repertoires in COVID-19. Background on the study: Acute and convalescent COVID-19 specimens originated in the United States, Italy and Spain. Nucleic acid was either cDNA or gDNA, and it came from T cells, B-cell-depleted T cells, or PBMCs.

During active infection, Seattle patients enrolled and were then monitored through disease. Per the authors' pipeline: Researchers report that nucleated cell counts were estimated from reference gene primer amplification. The repertoire was sequenced with immunoSEQ multiplex PCR; TCRdb's copy has only in-frame clones and lacks some. The DNA was the basis for D and trimming; V, J and clone size are from that table. The sample yields a few hundred thousand clones, approximately 89% seen once. The source is a woman aged 30 to 39 with COVID-19, enrolled during active disease. Sequenced sample: peripheral blood. The genes are TRBV12-3 or TRBV12-4 and TRBJ1-1; weak D call: TRBD1 (6 bases). The CDR3 reads CASTPAGGKAFF. CDR3 in DNA: TGTGCCAGCACCCCCGCGGGGGGCAAAGCTTTCTTT.